This T cell receptor (beta chain) stems from a study of shared clonotypes between healthy human individuals. Findings and caveats of the study: Non-shared clonotypes were found to have lower generation probabilities than the clonotypes that were shared by all four of the sorted-subset donors. The genetic and exposure-history diversity represented was limited by few donors.

V dropped 1 base and J dropped 0; count of bases not matched to a gene: 2. Germline CDR1 is SGHAT and CDR2 is FQNNGV. The CDR3 covers 15 residues. A word on this clone: No antigen is known for it.

Each replicate PCR on the sorted subsets used 200 to 250 ng DNA (roughly 32,000 T cell genomes). The assay was immunoSEQ multiplex PCR, and TCRdb's table has in-frame clones only and misses some. The sample holds roughly 2 million clones, roughly 96% seen once. The source is a man aged 18 to 30 in good health. What was sequenced was naive CD4+ T cells sorted from blood. The subset: CD45RA+ positively selected. V is TRBV11-2 and J is TRBJ2-7; 8 nucleotides agree with TRBD1. The CDR3 region has the DNA TGTGCCAGCAGCTTAGGACAGGGGATCTCCTACGAGCAGTACTTC. Translating it yields CASSLGQGISYEQYF.